The rows below give T cell receptor beta chains drawn from one sample of a study of cytomegalovirus exposure and HLA in healthy donors. Sequenced by immunoSEQ multiplex PCR; TCRdb stores in-frame clones only, minus some. The sample holds roughly 180,000 clones, nearly 80% seen once. Sequenced material: PBMCs. These receptors originate from a female donor in good health and CMV-seronegative. The CDR3 runs from the conserved cysteine through the conserved F or W. The D gene is left open where the match is weak. Rows give clone size only sometimes, using once, few, many, or a class for an expanded clone.

D	V	J	size	DNA	CDR3
TRBD1	TRBV5-1	TRBJ2-5	NA	TGCGCCAGCAGCCTAAGGACAGGGGGCAAGGAGACCCAGTACTTC	CASSLRTGGKETQYF
TRBD2	TRBV7-2	TRBJ2-7	NA	TGTGCCAGCAGCTTAGGACTAGCGGGTTACGAGCAGTACTTC	CASSLGLAGYEQYF
TRBD1	TRBV19	TRBJ2-1	NA	TGTGCCAGTAGTGAGACAGGGGTTGGCTACAATGAGCAGTTCTTC	CASSETGVGYNEQFF
TRBD1	TRBV5-1	TRBJ1-3	NA	TGCGCCAGCAGCTTCGGGACAGGGTGGACCATATATTTT	CASSFGTGWTIYF
TRBD2	TRBV9	TRBJ2-7	NA	TGTGCCAGCAGCGTAGGCAGCGGGGGCCTATACGAGCAGTACTTC	CASSVGSGGLYEQYF
NA	TRBV5-1	TRBJ2-1	NA	TGCGCCAGCAGCTTGGGTCACTCCCAACAGTTCTTC	CASSLGHSQQFF
TRBD2	TRBV7-8	TRBJ2-7	NA	TGTGCCAGCAGCGCAAGCGGGACCTACGAGCAGTACTTC	CASSASGTYEQYF
TRBD1	TRBV6-1	TRBJ2-1	NA	TGTGCCAGCAGCCTAGGACAGGGCAACAGACAGTTCTTC	CASSLGQGNRQFF
TRBD1	TRBV6-1	TRBJ2-7	NA	TGTGCCAGCAGTAGCAACAGGGGACCCTACGAGCAGTACTTC	CASSSNRGPYEQYF
NA	TRBV5-1	TRBJ1-3	few	TGCGCCAGCAGCTTGGAGGACAGACCCTCTGGAAACACCATATATTTT	CASSLEDRPSGNTIYF
TRBD1	TRBV12-5	TRBJ1-1	NA	TGTGCTAGTGGTTTGCCCGTCGGGACAGCGAACACTGAAGCTTTCTTT	CASGLPVGTANTEAFF
TRBD1	TRBV7-6	TRBJ1-1	NA	TGTGCCAGCAGCTCAAGCGACAGGGGCACTTTTTACAACACTGAAGCTTTCTTT	CASSSSDRGTFYNTEAFF
NA	TRBV5-8	TRBJ2-6	NA	TGTGCCAGCAGCTTACAACTGGGCGCCAACGTCCTGACTTTC	CASSLQLGANVLTF
NA	TRBV15	TRBJ2-3	NA	TGTGCCACCAGCAGACCCCGGGATACGCAGTATTTT	CATSRPRDTQYF
NA	TRBV4-1	TRBJ2-7	NA	TGCGCCAGCAGCCAAGAACCCTTTTTTAGGGAGACGGACGAGCAGTACTTC	CASSQEPFFRETDEQYF
TRBD2	TRBV15	TRBJ2-3	NA	TGTGCCACCAGCAGGGGGGGGACTAGCACAGATACGCAGTATTTT	CATSRGGTSTDTQYF
TRBD1	TRBV30	TRBJ1-6	once	TGTGCCTGGAGTGTTGACAGGGGGCACTCTCCTCTCCACTTT	CAWSVDRGHSPLHF
NA	TRBV11-2	TRBJ1-1	NA	TGTGCCAGCAGCCCTCGACAGATCGGGAACACTGAAGCTTTCTTT	CASSPRQIGNTEAFF
NA	TRBV7-9	TRBJ2-5	NA	TGTGCCAGCAGCTTAGCATCCCGGGGCCAAGAGACCCAGTACTTC	CASSLASRGQETQYF
NA	TRBV5-6	TRBJ2-7	NA	TGTGCCAGCAGCCTCTGGGACACCTCCTACGAGCAGTACTTC	CASSLWDTSYEQYF
NA	TRBV7-9	TRBJ1-1	once	TGTTCCAGCAGCTTAGGAGCGGGGATTGAAGCTTTCTTT	CSSSLGAGIEAFF
NA	TRBV11-3	TRBJ2-7	NA	TGTGCCAGCAGCTTAGCGGCAGGACTATACGAGCAGTACTTC	CASSLAAGLYEQYF
NA	TRBV5-4	TRBJ2-7	NA	TGTGCCAGCAGTGTTTCGACGCCTGATTACCAGGGGAAAACCTACGAGCAGTACTTC	CASSVSTPDYQGKTYEQYF
TRBD1	TRBV7-9	TRBJ1-2	NA	TGTGCCAGCAGCTCAACAGGGGGCGGTGGCTACACCTTC	CASSSTGGGGYTF
TRBD2	TRBV28	TRBJ2-1	NA	TGTGCCAGCAGGCAGGGCGGGAGGAATGAGCAGTTCTTC	CASRQGGRNEQFF
TRBD2	TRBV19	TRBJ2-3	NA	TGTGCCAGTAGTTATCTAGCGGGAGATACGCAGTATTTT	CASSYLAGDTQYF
NA	TRBV19	TRBJ1-3	NA	TGTGCCAGTAGGATAAACAGGGCCTCTGGAAACACCATATATTTT	CASRINRASGNTIYF
TRBD1	TRBV19	TRBJ1-5	NA	TGTGCCAGTAAGGCAGGACCGGGACAGGGCAGCAATCAGCCCCAGCATTTT	CASKAGPGQGSNQPQHF
NA	TRBV2	TRBJ1-2	NA	TGTGCCAGCAGTACAGGGATTTGGGGCTACACCTTC	CASSTGIWGYTF
TRBD1	TRBV2	TRBJ1-1	NA	TGTGCCAGCAGCATAGACAGGGACACTGAAGCTTTCTTT	CASSIDRDTEAFF
TRBD2	TRBV11-2	TRBJ2-2	NA	TGTGCCAGCAGCTTTTTGAGCGGGAGTATTGACACCGGGGAGCTGTTTTTT	CASSFLSGSIDTGELFF
TRBD2	TRBV6-6	TRBJ2-1	NA	TGTGCCAGCAGTCTCAGGGGACTAGCGGACAATGAGCAGTTCTTC	CASSLRGLADNEQFF
TRBD1	TRBV11-3	TRBJ1-2	NA	TGTGCCAGCAGCTCGGACAGGAGTAACTATGGCTACACCTTC	CASSSDRSNYGYTF
TRBD1	TRBV2	TRBJ2-7	NA	TGTGCCAGCACCGACAGGGGGTACTACGAGCAGTACTTC	CASTDRGYYEQYF
TRBD2	TRBV27	TRBJ2-7	NA	TGTGCCAGCAGTTTGGCTAGCGGTTACTACGAGCAGTACTTC	CASSLASGYYEQYF
TRBD1	TRBV2	TRBJ1-2	few	TGTGCCAGTTCTCAAGACTCGACAGGGGGCGGCTATGGCTACACCTTC	CASSQDSTGGGYGYTF
NA	TRBV4-3	TRBJ1-4	NA	TGCGCCAGCAGCCAAGACCTAACTGCAACTAATGAAAAACTGTTTTTT	CASSQDLTATNEKLFF
NA	TRBV5-6	TRBJ2-1	NA	TGTGCCAGCAGCTTGGTCGACAGGTTGGGTTACAATGAGCAGTTCTTC	CASSLVDRLGYNEQFF
NA	TRBV7-2	TRBJ1-1	NA	TGTGCCAGCAGTCTCGGCGGTAGCGCTGAAGCTTTCTTT	CASSLGGSAEAFF
TRBD1	TRBV7-2	TRBJ1-2	few	TGTGCCAGCAGACGGGACAGGCGGGACTATGGCTACACCTTC	CASRRDRRDYGYTF
TRBD1	TRBV27	TRBJ2-3	NA	TGTGCCAGCAGTTTATTGGGACAGGGCGCCTGGGATACGCAGTATTTT	CASSLLGQGAWDTQYF
TRBD1	TRBV9	TRBJ1-2	NA	TGTGCCAGCAGCACTAGGACAGGGACCAACTATGGCTACACCTTC	CASSTRTGTNYGYTF
NA	TRBV2	TRBJ2-7	NA	TGTGCCAGCAGGCCCGGGACAAGTTACGAGCAGTACTTC	CASRPGTSYEQYF
TRBD2	TRBV2	TRBJ2-1	NA	TGTGCCAGCAGTCACCCCGGGACTAGCCTCCACAATGAGCAGTTCTTC	CASSHPGTSLHNEQFF
NA	TRBV5-1	TRBJ1-2	NA	TGCGCCAGCAGCCCCGGGGCGGAGGGCTATGGCTACACCTTC	CASSPGAEGYGYTF